Below, 31 T cell receptor beta chains from the same sample are listed, as sequenced in a study of CD8+CD57+ T cells in acquired aplastic anemia. CDR3 and TCR beta VDJ profiling relied on genomic DNA as the template. TCRdb itself ran the reads through MiXCR, one entry per CDR3 protein. The table includes about 120,000 distinct CDR3 sequences, under 60% detected once. All sequencing subjects had displayed CD8+CD57+ cell expansion on flow cytometry. Source material: sorted CD4+, CD8+, or CD8+CD57+ T cells (not recorded which) from PBMCs. The receptor set was obtained from a human donor with aplastic anemia.

The rearrangement uses TRBV12-3 or TRBV12-4 and TRBJ1-1, with a tentative D call TRBD1 (6 bases). V lost 0 bases to trimming and J lost 4 bases, with 15 bases between them. The CDR3 has 16 amino acids. In DNA form, the CDR3 reads TGTGCCAGCAGTTTAGCGCCTGGGGGCTCGGGCACTGAAGCTTTCTTT. Translation gives CASSLAPGGSGTEAFF.

The rearrangement uses TRBV27 and TRBJ2-5; the D is unclear. CDR1 is MNHEY, CDR2 SMNVEV, per germline (reference sequence). The CDR3 runs 13 residues. V lost 1 base and J 5 bases, leaving 8 bases between the germline ends. The CDR3 coding sequence is TGTGCCAGCAGTTTATGGGGTACGGAGACCCAGTACTTC. Amino acids: CASSLWGTETQYF.

This clonotype was counted ten times or more. This chain uses TRBV13 with TRBJ2-7; 7 bases are shared with TRBD2. V gave up 5 bases and J gave up 5 bases; unmatched junction bases: 3. The CDR3 length is 12 residues. In germline, CDR1 is PRHDT, CDR2 FYEKMQ (reference sequence). The CDR3 DNA is TGTGCCAGCAGCCACCGGGGGGACGAGCAGTACTTC. Its protein is CASSHRGDEQYF.

The V gene is TRBV10-2, the J gene TRBJ1-5; D ambiguous. This CDR3 is 14 amino acids long. The V gene lost 3 bases and the J gene lost 3 bases, with 9 bases spanning the gap. Germline values: CDR1 WSHSY, CDR2 SAAADI. CDR3 residues: CASSENGINQPQHF. The CDR3 nucleotides are TGCGCCAGCAGTGAAAATGGGATCAATCAGCCCCAGCATTTT.

This clonotype was seen many times. The chain joins TRBV4-3 to TRBJ2-7; D is unclear. The V gene lost 0 bases and the J gene lost 5 bases, with 20 bases spanning the gap. The CDR3 runs 17 residues. Germline V CDR1 and CDR2: LGHNA, YSLEER. The CDR3 region has the DNA TGCGCCAGCAGCCAAGAGGTTAGAAGGGAAAGAGTCGACGAGCAGTACTTC. This sequence encodes CASSQEVRRERVDEQYF.

The chain joins TRBV9 to TRBJ1-1, with D hard to call. Looked up from germline, CDR1 is SGDLS and CDR2 is YYNGEE. The CDR3 consists of 13 residues. V was pared by 0 bases and J by 1 base, with 4 bases between. The DNA for the CDR3 is TGTGCCAGCAGCGTAGATAGGAACACTGAAGCTTTCTTT. This encodes CASSVDRNTEAFF.

This clonotype was seen more than once but under ten times. CDR3 protein: CASSSWTPNTEAFF. The CDR3 nucleotides are TGCGCCAGCAGCTCCTGGACCCCGAACACTGAAGCTTTCTTT. The rearrangement uses TRBV5-1 and TRBJ1-1; D gene uncertain. Trimming left V 3 bases short and J 1 base short, with 10 bases between. Per germline, CDR1 SGHRS and CDR2 YFSETQ. The CDR3 is made up of 14 amino acids.

This chain uses TRBV10-3 with TRBJ2-7; perhaps TRBD1 as D (6 bases). The V and J ends lost 7 bases and 6 bases respectively, with 25 bases between them. Germline V lookup: CDR1 ENHRY, CDR2 SYGVKD. This CDR3 is built from 16 residues. The CDR3 coding sequence is TGTGCCATCACCCGAGGAAGGGACAAGGGGCCAGGCGAGCAGTACTTC. Amino acids: CAITRGRDKGPGEQYF.

This clonotype appeared many times. The V and J genes are TRBV19 and TRBJ1-2, with 8 nucleotides matching TRBD1. Germline CDR1 is LNHDA and CDR2 is SQIVND (reference sequence). V shed 1 base and J 8 bases; nucleotides not matched to a gene: 3. The CDR3 has 13 residues. The CDR3 is CASSIGTGYGYTF. The DNA of the CDR3 is TGTGCCAGTAGTATAGGGACAGGGTACGGCTACACCTTC.

This clonotype was seen a few times. The V and J genes are TRBV10-3 and TRBJ1-2, with 8 bases fitting TRBD1. Germline V gives CDR1 ENHRY, CDR2 SYGVKD. Trimming at V came to 5 bases and at J to 3 bases, leaving 5 bases not matched to a gene. The CDR3 has 14 amino acids. This chain's CDR3 is CAISLSTGDYGYTF. CDR3 sequence (DNA): TGTGCCATCAGTCTGTCGACAGGGGACTATGGCTACACCTTC.

As for this clonotype: The junction departs from germline at one end; a sequencing error may be responsible. The genes are TRBV27 and TRBJ2-7; D is unresolved. CDR1 and CDR2 from the germline V gene are MNHEY and SMNVEV (reference sequence). The CDR3 runs 16 residues. CDR3 nucleotide sequence: TGTGCCAGCAGGTTATCCCCAGCGCTGTACACCTACGAGCAGTACTTC. Its protein is CASRLSPALYTYEQYF.

This chain uses TRBV7-9 with TRBJ2-7; 9 nucleotides align to TRBD2. Germline CDR1 reads SEHNR; CDR2 reads FQNEAQ (reference sequence). CDR3 length: 15 residues. The J segment lost 2 bases and the V segment lost 4 bases, leaving 6 bases of the junction unmatched. This chain's CDR3 is CASSSSGTSTYEQYF. As DNA, the CDR3 is TGTGCCAGCAGCTCCTCCGGGACTAGCACCTACGAGCAGTACTTC.

The V gene is TRBV5-5, the J gene TRBJ1-1; TRBD1 aligns across 8 bases. Trimming at V came to 2 bases and at J to 7 bases, leaving 7 bases not matched to a gene. The length of the CDR3 is 14 residues. Per the germline V gene, CDR1 is SGHKS and CDR2 is YYEKEE (reference sequence). The CDR3 protein is CASSFPGQVNEAFF. CDR3 DNA sequence: TGTGCCAGCAGCTTTCCGGGACAGGTAAATGAAGCTTTCTTT.

On this clonotype itself: This may arise from a read error, as a much more abundant clone is one base away. The chain joins TRBV6-5 to TRBJ1-5; D remains ambiguous. V was pared by 5 bases and J by 6 bases, with 8 bases between. Germline V gene data show CDR1 as MNHEY and CDR2 as SVGAGI. This CDR3 region has 12 residues. CDR3 amino acids: CASSPNTQPQHF. The CDR3 coding sequence is TGTGCCAGCAGTCCAAACACTCAGCCCCAGCATTTT.

The V gene is TRBV11-3, the J gene TRBJ2-2; perhaps TRBD1 as D (7 bases). Trimming removed 4 bases at V and 8 bases at J, with 17 bases between. Germline V gene data show CDR1 as SGHNT and CDR2 as YENEEA. The CDR3 extends over 15 amino acids. For the CDR3, the DNA is TGTGCCAGCAGCTCATACAGGGGAGGCTTGGGGGAGCTGTTTTTT. Its translation is CASSSYRGGLGELFF. Combining the CDR3 with reference TRBV11-3 and TRBJ2-2 gives the whole variable domain EAGVVQSPRYKIIEKKQPVAFWCNPISGHNTLYWYLQNLGQGPELLIRYENEEAVDDSQLPKDRFSAERLKGVDSTLKIQPAELGDSAVYLCASSSYRGGLGELFFGEGSRLTVL.

This clonotype was detected only a few times. The chain couples TRBV24-1 to TRBJ1-5, with 9 nucleotides matching TRBD1. V trimming: 5 bases; J trimming: 2 bases; junction bases outside the gene matches: 6. This CDR3 has 16 residues. Germline CDR1 is KGHDR and CDR2 is SFDVKD. CDR3 region: CATSAHTGGGNQPQHF. The CDR3 DNA reads TGTGCCACCAGTGCTCACACAGGGGGCGGCAATCAGCCCCAGCATTTT.

This clonotype was observed at least ten times. The chain combines TRBV5-4 with TRBJ1-1, with a weak D call TRBD1 (6 bases). The CDR3 runs 15 residues. Trimming shortened V by 6 bases and J by 2 bases, and 17 bases separated the two germline ends. Germline CDR1 reads SGHNT; CDR2 reads YYREEE (reference sequence). The CDR3: CASILIYRDNTEAFF. DNA for the CDR3: TGTGCCAGCATTCTGATCTACAGGGACAACACTGAAGCTTTCTTT.

The chain links TRBV10-1 to TRBJ2-7; 8 nucleotides align to TRBD1. Losses at the gene ends were 4 bases for V and 2 bases for J; bases not matched to a gene: 7. CDR3 length: 15 amino acids. Germline-derived CDR1 and CDR2 are WNHNN and SYGVQD (reference sequence). For the CDR3, the DNA is TGCGCCAGCAGTGGAGGACAGGGCCCTACCTACGAGCAGTACTTC. Translating gives CASSGGQGPTYEQYF.

The chain recombines TRBV7-8 with TRBJ2-7; 7 nucleotides agree with TRBD1. The length of the CDR3 is 16 residues. J lost 3 bases, V lost 5 bases, and 13 bases had no gene match. The germline V gene has CDR1 SGHVS and CDR2 FQNEAQ. This CDR3 reads CASSREAVTGRYEQYF. The DNA for the CDR3 is TGTGCCAGCAGCCGGGAAGCGGTGACAGGGCGCTACGAGCAGTACTTC. The full variable domain, in which reference TRBV7-8 and TRBJ2-7 provide the parts outside the CDR3, is GAGVSQSPRYKVAKRGQDVALRCDPISGHVSLFWYQQALGQGPEFLTYFQNEAQLDKSGLPSDRFFAERPEGSVSTLKIQRTQQEDSAVYLCASSREAVTGRYEQYFGPGTRLTVT.

This clonotype was observed at least ten times. V gene TRBV6-1 combines with J gene TRBJ2-1; D is unclear. Germline CDR1 reads MNHNS; CDR2 reads SASEGT. V gave up 7 bases and J gave up 9 bases, with 10 bases separating them. This CDR3 spans 11 amino acids. CDR3 in amino acids: CASTWGSEQFF. The CDR3, as DNA: TGTGCCAGCACCTGGGGATCTGAGCAGTTCTTC.

This chain joins TRBV29-1 and TRBJ1-2; 10 bases are shared with TRBD1. Trimming cost V 1 base and J 7 bases; bases outside gene matches: 0. This CDR3 region has 12 residues. The V gene's germline CDR1 is SQVTM and CDR2 ANQGSEA. The CDR3 bases are TGCAGCGTTGAAGGGACAGGGGGTGGCTACACCTTC. Protein sequence: CSVEGTGGGYTF. Variable domain in full (rest from reference TRBV29-1 and TRBJ1-2): SAVISQKPSRDICQRGTSLTIQCQVDSQVTMMFWYRQQPGQSLTLIATANQGSEATYESGFVIDKFPISRPNLTFSTLTVSNMSPEDSSIYLCSVEGTGGGYTFGSGTRLTVV.

The rearrangement links TRBV2 to TRBJ2-3; a possible D gene is TRBD1 (5 bases). V lost 6 bases, J lost 7 bases, and 11 bases lay in between. Per the germline V gene, CDR1 is SNHLY and CDR2 is FYNNEI. The CDR3 consists of 12 residues. The CDR3 loop is CASSLDNNTQYF. CDR3 DNA sequence: TGTGCCAGCAGCTTGGACAATAATACGCAGTATTTT.

For this clonotype: Mismatch with germline at one junction end may stem from a read error. This chain uses TRBV2 with TRBJ1-5; D gene unclear. Germline assignment: CDR1 SNHLY and CDR2 FYNNEI. The CDR3 consists of 14 residues. CDR3 bases: TGTGCCAGCAGTGAACAGGTGGCCGATCAGCCCCAGCACTTT. Translation: CASSEQVADQPQHF.

This clonotype was seen at least ten times. The chain couples TRBV12-3 or TRBV12-4 to TRBJ2-7, with D perhaps being TRBD1 or TRBD2 (5 bases each). The V and J ends lost 4 bases and 3 bases respectively, with 13 bases between them. The CDR3 is made up of 14 amino acids. The CDR3 region is CASSYSGRNYEQYF. The DNA of the CDR3 is TGTGCCAGCAGTTACTCGGGACGGAACTACGAGCAGTACTTC.

This clonotype was seen just once. V gene TRBV7-9 combines with J gene TRBJ2-7; D gene uncertain. Germline V gene lookup returns CDR1 SEHNR and CDR2 FQNEAQ (reference sequence). V lost 5 bases and J lost 7, with 9 bases in between. The CDR3 has 11 amino acids. The CDR3 is CASSLQEEQYF. For the CDR3, the DNA is TGTGCCAGCAGCCTCCAGGAGGAGCAGTACTTC.

For the CDR3, the DNA is TGTGCCAGCAGCTTGCGGGGTGGCTACACCTTC. It specifies CASSLRGGYTF. The chain employs TRBV7-9 and TRBJ1-2, with unresolved D. Germline lookup yields CDR1 SEHNR and CDR2 FQNEAQ (reference sequence). This CDR3 contains 11 residues. Trimming left V 3 bases short and J 7 bases short, with 6 bases between.

In its sample, this clonotype was seen many times. The rearrangement joins TRBV11-2 to TRBJ2-3, with a possible D match to TRBD2 (5 bases). The V gene's germline CDR1 is SGHAT and CDR2 FQNNGV. The CDR3 spans 15 residues. V dropped 8 bases and J dropped 2 bases, with 17 bases sitting between them. The CDR3 DNA sequence: TGTGCCAGCGGAACCTTTGGGGAGTTCACAGATACGCAGTATTTT. It specifies CASGTFGEFTDTQYF.

The CDR3 DNA sequence: TGTGCCAGCAGTTTCTCCGGGACACCTTACAATGAGCAGTTCTTC. This gives the protein CASSFSGTPYNEQFF. V and J are TRBV6-2 or TRBV6-3 and TRBJ2-1; D is perhaps TRBD1 (6 bases). The germline V gene has CDR1 MNHEY and CDR2 SVGEGT. This CDR3 region has 15 residues. V gave up 4 bases and J gave up 4 bases, with 14 bases separating them.

V gene TRBV10-3 combines with J gene TRBJ2-3; 7 nucleotides line up with TRBD1. Trimming removed 9 bases from V and 0 bases from J; junction bases left unmatched: 3. The CDR3 runs to 13 residues. The V gene's germline CDR1 is ENHRY and CDR2 SYGVKD. The CDR3 nucleotides are TGTGCCATTACGACAGGGAGCACAGATACGCAGTATTTT. Its translation is CAITTGSTDTQYF.

V gene TRBV10-3 combines with J gene TRBJ2-5; 7 bases line up with TRBD1. Germline V CDR1 and CDR2: ENHRY, SYGVKD. The CDR3 contains 14 residues. V trimming: 5 bases; J trimming: 4 bases; junction bases outside the gene matches: 7. The CDR3 bases are TGTGCCATCAGTCCGGGACAGAACCTAGAGACCCAGTACTTC. Residues: CAISPGQNLETQYF.

The chain couples TRBV29-1 to TRBJ2-5; 8 bases are shared with TRBD2. There are 14 residues in the CDR3. The germline CDR1 and CDR2 sequences are SQVTM and ANQGSEA. V shed 3 bases, J shed 4 bases, and the junction held 7 bases outside the gene matches. The chain's CDR3 is CSVDGGGRTETQYF. The CDR3 DNA follows: TGCAGCGTTGACGGCGGGGGGCGCACAGAGACCCAGTACTTC.